The 15 T cell receptor beta chains presented below share a single source sample, sequenced in a study of T cells expressing NK-cell markers. TCRdb reanalyzed the 5' RACE reads and collapses them to one entry per CDR3 protein, without DNA. The sample holds some 440,000 distinct CDR3 sequences. The sequencing input was blood T cells: a sorted CD56 or NKG2C T cell subset, CD4+ or CD8+ T cells, or bulk PBMC T cells (not recorded which). All receptors derive from a woman between 45 and 65 years old in good health.

V and J are TRBV12-3 or TRBV12-4 and TRBJ2-5; TCRdb selects TRBD1, and the lack of DNA leaves this call unchecked. CDR3 size: 16 residues. The CDR3 reads CASSLWPGGIRETQYF.

The chain carries TRBV20-1 and TRBJ2-7; TCRdb's D call of TRBD2 is untestable without DNA. Germline CDR1 and CDR2: DFQATT and SNEGSKA (reference sequence). The CDR3 is made up of 14 amino acids. The CDR3 is CSARSGGRKYEQYF.

This chain joins TRBV27 and TRBJ1-6; the TCRdb D gene call, TRBD1, has no DNA to confirm it. CDR1 and CDR2 from the germline V gene are MNHEY and SMNVEV (reference sequence). The CDR3 length is 15 residues. The CDR3 sequence: CASSFSGTFLSPLHF.

This chain connects TRBV29-1 to TRBJ1-2; without DNA, the TCRdb call of TRBD1 cannot be checked. The CDR3 is 12 residues long. CDR1 and CDR2 (germline): SQVTM, ANQGSEA. The CDR3 loop is CSVLGGNYGYTF.

This chain uses TRBV20-1 with TRBJ1-5; the TRBD1 assignment by TCRdb is unverifiable without DNA. Germline lookup yields CDR1 DFQATT and CDR2 SNEGSKA (reference sequence). The CDR3 covers 15 residues. The CDR3 region is CSAAFPGSQGQPQHF.

V and J are TRBV12-5 and TRBJ2-7; checking the TCRdb D call of TRBD1 is not possible without DNA. Germline V gene sequence: CDR1 LGHNT, CDR2 FRNRAP. CDR3 size: 15 residues. CDR3 sequence: CASGSRVASSYEQYF.

The chain combines TRBV3-1 with TRBJ2-1. Germline-derived CDR1 and CDR2 are LGHDT and YNNKEL (reference sequence). The CDR3 covers 15 residues. CDR3 sequence: CASSRGRSTYNEQFF.

V gene TRBV20-1 combines with J gene TRBJ2-7; TCRdb indicates TRBD2, and absent DNA this call remains unverified. The CDR3 spans 16 residues. Germline CDR1 is DFQATT and CDR2 is SNEGSKA (reference sequence). This CDR3 reads CSARGASGRPTYEQYF.

The chain joins TRBV12-3 or TRBV12-4 to TRBJ2-1; the TCRdb D gene call, TRBD1, has no DNA to confirm it. This CDR3 comprises 15 residues. CDR3 loop: CASSEWDRNYNEQFF.

The rearrangement uses TRBV20-1 and TRBJ2-1. The CDR3 length is 11 residues. CDR1 is DFQATT and CDR2 is SNEGSKA in the germline V gene (reference sequence). CDR3 loop: CSAMYLGEQFF.

The chain has TRBV5-1 and TRBJ2-7; as DNA is missing, the TRBD2 call by TCRdb cannot be tested. CDR1 and CDR2 (germline): SGHRS, YFSETQ. The CDR3 length is 14 residues. This CDR3 is CASSLAGGNYEQYF.

This rearrangement joins TRBV6-6 to TRBJ1-2; with no DNA, the TCRdb D assignment of TRBD1 cannot be verified. The CDR3 extends over 11 amino acids. Germline CDR1 is MNHNY and CDR2 is SVGAGI (reference sequence). CDR3 region: CASSYPGGYTF.

The chain links TRBV15 to TRBJ2-7; checking the TCRdb D call of TRBD1 is not possible without DNA. CDR1 LNHNV and CDR2 YYDKDF come from the germline V gene (reference sequence). This CDR3 contains 15 residues. The CDR3 region is CATSPLKDRSYEQYF.

This rearrangement joins TRBV5-5 to TRBJ2-4; TCRdb lists TRBD1, though no DNA is available to test this call. Germline V CDR1 and CDR2: SGHKS, YYEKEE (reference sequence). This CDR3 is 14 amino acids long. CDR3: CASSFDRGRNIQYF.

This chain links TRBV27 with TRBJ1-5; the D gene TCRdb calls, TRBD1, cannot be checked with no DNA. The CDR3 covers 13 residues. The germline CDR1 and CDR2 sequences are MNHEY and SMNVEV (reference sequence). This chain's CDR3 is CASRKTGEEAQHF.